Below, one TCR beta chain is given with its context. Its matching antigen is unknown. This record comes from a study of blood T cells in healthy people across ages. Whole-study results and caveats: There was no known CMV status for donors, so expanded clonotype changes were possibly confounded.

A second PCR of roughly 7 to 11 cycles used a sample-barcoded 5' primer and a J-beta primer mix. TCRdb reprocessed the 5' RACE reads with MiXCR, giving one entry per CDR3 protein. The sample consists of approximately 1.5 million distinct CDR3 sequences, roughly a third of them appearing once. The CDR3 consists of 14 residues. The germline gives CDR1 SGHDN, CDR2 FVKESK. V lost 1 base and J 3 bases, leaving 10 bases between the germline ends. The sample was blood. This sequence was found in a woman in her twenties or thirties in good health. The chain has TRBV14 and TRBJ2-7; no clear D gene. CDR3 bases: TGTGCCAGCAGCCAAGGGGATCTCGTCTACGAGCAGTACTTC. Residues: CASSQGDLVYEQYF.